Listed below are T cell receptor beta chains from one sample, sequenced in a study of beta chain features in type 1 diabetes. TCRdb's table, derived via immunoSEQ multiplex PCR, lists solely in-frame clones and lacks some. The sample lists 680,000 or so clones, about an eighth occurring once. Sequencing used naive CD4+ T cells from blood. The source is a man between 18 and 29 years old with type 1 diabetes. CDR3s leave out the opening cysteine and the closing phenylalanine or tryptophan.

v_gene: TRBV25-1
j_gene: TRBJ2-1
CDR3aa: ASSDSTQSHEQF

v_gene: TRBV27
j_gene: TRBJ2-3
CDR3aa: ASSFDRNTDTQY

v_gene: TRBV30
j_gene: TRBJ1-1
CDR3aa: ARSSRGKSSDTEAF

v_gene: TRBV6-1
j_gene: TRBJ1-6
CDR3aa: ASSEVRTGSSYNSPLH

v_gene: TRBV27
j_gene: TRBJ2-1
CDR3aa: ASSLERGSFEQF

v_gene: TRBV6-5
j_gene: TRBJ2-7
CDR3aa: ASRTPGGREQY

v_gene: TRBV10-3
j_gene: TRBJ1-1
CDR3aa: AIRRPVADSEAF

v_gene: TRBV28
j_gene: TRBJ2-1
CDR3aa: ASATGPTYNEQF

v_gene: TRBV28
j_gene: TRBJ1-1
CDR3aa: ASSSSEGVRETEAF

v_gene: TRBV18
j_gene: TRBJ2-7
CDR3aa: ASSPGQGFSYEQY

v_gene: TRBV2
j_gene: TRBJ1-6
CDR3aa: ASSQDRGNSPLH

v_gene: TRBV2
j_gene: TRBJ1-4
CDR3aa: ASSGGRGNEKLF

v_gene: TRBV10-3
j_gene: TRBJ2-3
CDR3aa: AISESGLAGWQY

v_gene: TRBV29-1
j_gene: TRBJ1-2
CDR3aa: SEGTEYGYT

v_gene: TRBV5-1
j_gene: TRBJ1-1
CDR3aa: ASSVENTEAF

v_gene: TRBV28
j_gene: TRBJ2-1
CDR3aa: ASTAGGGVEQF

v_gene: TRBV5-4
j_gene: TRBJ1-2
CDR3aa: ASSYTGDSNYGYT

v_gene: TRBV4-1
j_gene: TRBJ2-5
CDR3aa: ASSQEVLAGLETQY

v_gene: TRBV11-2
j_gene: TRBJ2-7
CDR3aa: ASSSSYEQY

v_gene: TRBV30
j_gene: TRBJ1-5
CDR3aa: AWSRDRVVNQPQH

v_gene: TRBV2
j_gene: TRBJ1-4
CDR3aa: ASIKGGHEKLF

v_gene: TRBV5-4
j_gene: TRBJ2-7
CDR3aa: ASSLGGAAYEQY

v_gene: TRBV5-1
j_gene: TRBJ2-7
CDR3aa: ASSKTGGYEQY

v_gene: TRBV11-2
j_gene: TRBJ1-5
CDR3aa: ASSLDGTRYQPQH

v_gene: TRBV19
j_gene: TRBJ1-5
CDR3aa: ASTLNNQPQH

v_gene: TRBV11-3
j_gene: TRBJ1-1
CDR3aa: ASTQSRRGAF

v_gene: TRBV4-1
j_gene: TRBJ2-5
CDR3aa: ASSPGTSGGARETQY

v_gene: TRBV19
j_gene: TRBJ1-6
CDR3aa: ASSTGENSPLH

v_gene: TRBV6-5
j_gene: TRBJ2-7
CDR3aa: ASSRQESYEQY

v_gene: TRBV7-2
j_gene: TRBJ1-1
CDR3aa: ASSSTRGTEAF

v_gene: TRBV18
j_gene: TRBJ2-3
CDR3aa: ASSPAAGASDTQY

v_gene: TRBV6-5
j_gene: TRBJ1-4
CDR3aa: ASLGQGARKLF

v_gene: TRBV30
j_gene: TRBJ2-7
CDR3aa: AGTVTGKTEQY

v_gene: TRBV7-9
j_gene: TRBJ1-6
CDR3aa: ASSLTPEPLH

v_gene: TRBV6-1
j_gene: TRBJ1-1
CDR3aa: ASSADRNTEAF

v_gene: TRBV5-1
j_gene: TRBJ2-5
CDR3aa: ASSFDRETQY

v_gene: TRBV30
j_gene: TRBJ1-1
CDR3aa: ASRTYRGEAF

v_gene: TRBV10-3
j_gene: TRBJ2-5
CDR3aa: AISESTGAGETQY

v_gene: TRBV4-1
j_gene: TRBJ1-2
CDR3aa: ASSWTGPSGYT

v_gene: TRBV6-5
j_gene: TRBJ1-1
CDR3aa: ASSYEVGTEAF

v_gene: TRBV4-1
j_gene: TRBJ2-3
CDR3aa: ASSQEWGDSTDTQY

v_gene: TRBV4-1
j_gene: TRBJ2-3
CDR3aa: ASSQDWSSGGNTDTQY

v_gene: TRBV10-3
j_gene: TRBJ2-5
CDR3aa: AISDAGYQETQY

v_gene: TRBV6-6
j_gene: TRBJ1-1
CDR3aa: ASSSLGRGEAF

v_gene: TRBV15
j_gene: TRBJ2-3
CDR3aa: ATSRDRRTRPTQY

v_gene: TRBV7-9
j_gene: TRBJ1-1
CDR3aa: ASSPRTASTEAF

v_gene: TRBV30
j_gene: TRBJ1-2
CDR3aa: AWSIGGSYGYT

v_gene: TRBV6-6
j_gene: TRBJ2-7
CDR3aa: ASTGQAYYEQY

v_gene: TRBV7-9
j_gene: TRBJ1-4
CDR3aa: ASRPTGGEKLF

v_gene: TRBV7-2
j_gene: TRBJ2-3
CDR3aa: ASSLAGTLTTDTQY

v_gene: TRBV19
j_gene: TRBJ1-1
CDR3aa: ASSTSAGWAF

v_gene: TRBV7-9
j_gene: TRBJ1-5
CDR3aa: ASSLAGNAGNQPQH

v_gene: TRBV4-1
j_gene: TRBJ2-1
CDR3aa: ASSQPTGESSYNEQF

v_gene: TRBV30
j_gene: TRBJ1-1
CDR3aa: AWSVTAEAF

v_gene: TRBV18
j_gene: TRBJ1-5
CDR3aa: ASSRGYGANQPQH

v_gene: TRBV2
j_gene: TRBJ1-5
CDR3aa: ASSEQGGSNQPQH

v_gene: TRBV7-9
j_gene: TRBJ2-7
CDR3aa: ASSLRGRVDEQY

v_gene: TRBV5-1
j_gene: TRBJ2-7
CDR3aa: ASSLEGGLPYEQY